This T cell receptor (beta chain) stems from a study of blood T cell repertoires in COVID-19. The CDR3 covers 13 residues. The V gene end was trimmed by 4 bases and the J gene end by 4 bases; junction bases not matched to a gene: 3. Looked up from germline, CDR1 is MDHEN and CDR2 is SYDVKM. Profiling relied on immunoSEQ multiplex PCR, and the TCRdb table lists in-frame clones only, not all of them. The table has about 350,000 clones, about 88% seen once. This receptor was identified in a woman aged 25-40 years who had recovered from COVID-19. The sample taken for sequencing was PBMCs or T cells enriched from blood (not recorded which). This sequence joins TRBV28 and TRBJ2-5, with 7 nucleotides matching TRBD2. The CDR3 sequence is CASSSSGLETQYF. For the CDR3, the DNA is TGTGCCAGCAGTTCTAGCGGTTTAGAGACCCAGTACTTC.